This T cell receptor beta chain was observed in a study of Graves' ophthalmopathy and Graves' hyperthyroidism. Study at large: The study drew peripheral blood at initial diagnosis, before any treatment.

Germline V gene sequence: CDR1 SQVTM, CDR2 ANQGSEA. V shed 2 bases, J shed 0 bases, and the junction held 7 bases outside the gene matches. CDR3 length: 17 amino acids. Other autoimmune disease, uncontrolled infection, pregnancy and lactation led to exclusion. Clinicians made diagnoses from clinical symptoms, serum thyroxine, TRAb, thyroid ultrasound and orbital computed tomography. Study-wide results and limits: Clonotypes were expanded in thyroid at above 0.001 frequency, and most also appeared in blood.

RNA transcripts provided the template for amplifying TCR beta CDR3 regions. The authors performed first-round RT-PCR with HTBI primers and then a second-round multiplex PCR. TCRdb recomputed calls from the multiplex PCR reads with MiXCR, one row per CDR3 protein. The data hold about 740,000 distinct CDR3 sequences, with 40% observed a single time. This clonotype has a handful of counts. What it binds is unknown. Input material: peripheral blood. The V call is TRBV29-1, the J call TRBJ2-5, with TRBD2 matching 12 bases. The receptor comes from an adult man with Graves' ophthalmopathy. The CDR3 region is CSVEIPRLAGDQETQYF. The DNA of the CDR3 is TGCAGCGTTGAAATTCCCCGACTAGCGGGAGACCAAGAGACCCAGTACTTC.